What follows are 6 T cell receptor beta chains derived from one specimen sequenced in a study of T-cell memory formation after mild COVID-19. TCRdb ran MiXCR on the 5' RACE reads and lists one entry per CDR3 protein. This table holds about 340,000 distinct CDR3 sequences, roughly 21% found once. Input material: PBMCs or a T cell subset sorted from them (not recorded which). These receptors all come from an adult woman who had mild COVID-19 (a few samples of this study predate the infection). Cell type and time point are not known.

The genes are TRBV20-1 and TRBJ1-2; weak D call: TRBD1 (5 bases). V was cut by 6 bases and J by 4 bases, with 12 bases left in between. The CDR3 has 12 amino acids. The V gene's germline CDR1 is DFQATT and CDR2 SNEGSKA (reference sequence). The CDR3 bases are TGCAGTGCCTCTCTAAGGGGCTATGGCTACACCTTC. Translation gives CSASLRGYGYTF.

The chain has TRBV12-3 or TRBV12-4 and TRBJ2-7; 11 bases agree with TRBD1. V was clipped by 5 bases and J by 4 bases; unmatched bases: 7. The CDR3 loop spans 15 amino acids. The CDR3 nucleotides are TGTGCCAGCAGTACCGTGGACAGGGGGCTATACGAGCAGTACTTC. Translation gives CASSTVDRGLYEQYF.

This clonotype was picked up many times. This CDR3 is CSVGGSSYEQYF. The CDR3 nucleotides read TGCAGCGTTGGGGGGAGCTCCTACGAGCAGTACTTC. The rearrangement links TRBV29-1 to TRBJ2-7; D possibly uses TRBD1 or TRBD2 (5 bases each). The V and J ends lost 4 bases and 0 bases respectively, with 7 bases between them. Germline CDR1 is SQVTM and CDR2 is ANQGSEA. The CDR3 length is 12 residues.

In its sample, this clonotype was seen many times. J is TRBJ2-2 and V is TRBV12-3 or TRBV12-4; 9 nucleotides align to TRBD1. Trimming removed 7 bases from V and 4 bases from J; junction bases left unmatched: 7. The CDR3 spans 15 residues. The CDR3 loop reads CASTLGDRVTGELFF. The CDR3 DNA reads TGTGCCAGCACCTTGGGGGACAGGGTCACCGGGGAGCTGTTTTTT.

The chain recombines TRBV20-1 with TRBJ1-5; TRBD1 matches at 7 bases. V lost 5 bases and J lost 0; bases outside the gene matches: 10. The germline V gene encodes CDR1 DFQATT and CDR2 SNEGSKA (reference sequence). CDR3 length equals 16 residues. In DNA, the CDR3 is TGCAGTGCTTACGACAGGGATGCGGATAGCAATCAGCCCCAGCATTTT. Amino acids: CSAYDRDADSNQPQHF.

Only a few counts were recorded for this clonotype. The chain links TRBV12-3 or TRBV12-4 to TRBJ1-5; TRBD1 matches 8 bases. V dropped 6 bases and J dropped 5; count of bases not matched to a gene: 9. The CDR3 is made up of 15 amino acids. The CDR3 region has the DNA TGTGCCAGCAGCCCGAGGACAGGGTACGATCAGCCCCAGCATTTT. This sequence encodes CASSPRTGYDQPQHF.